These 31 T cell receptor beta chains were all obtained from the same sample, sequenced in a study of cytomegalovirus exposure and HLA in healthy donors. Both 60 Vbeta primers and 13 Jbeta primers went into the PCR. Some clones are missing from TCRdb's copy, which holds only in-frame ones; the method was immunoSEQ multiplex PCR. The sample has roughly 180,000 clones; about 85% are singletons. Sample: PBMCs. All receptors derive from a boy younger than 10 in good health and CMV-seronegative.

CDR3 sequence reads: CASRGGSVGSYEQYF. DNA for the CDR3: TGTGCCAGCAGAGGAGGGTCGGTGGGTTCCTACGAGCAGTACTTC. The chain employs TRBV27 and TRBJ2-7; D possibly corresponds to TRBD2 (6 bases). Between the trimmed V and J ends, which lost 6 bases and 1 base, there was a span of 16 bases. Germline-derived CDR1 and CDR2 are MNHEY and SMNVEV (reference sequence). The CDR3 totals 15 residues.

The chain joins TRBV4-1 to TRBJ2-5, with 8 bases that match TRBD2. The CDR3 has 16 residues. V lost 8 bases, J lost 5 bases, and 16 bases stayed unmatched. CDR1 and CDR2 from the germline V gene are MGHRA and YSYEKL. CDR3 sequence reads: CASGPGSGRVGETQYF. CDR3 bases: TGCGCCAGCGGCCCCGGGAGCGGGAGAGTCGGGGAGACCCAGTACTTC.

This clone showed up just once. The genes are TRBV4-2 and TRBJ2-5; TRBD2 matches at 12 bases. The J segment lost 4 bases and the V segment lost 0 bases, leaving 9 bases of the junction unmatched. CDR1 is LGHNA, CDR2 YNFKEQ, per germline. This CDR3 region has 18 residues. The CDR3, as DNA: TGTGCCAGCAGCCAAGATAGGCGACTAGCGGGAGAACCAGAGACCCAGTACTTC. It translates to CASSQDRRLAGEPETQYF.

The chain is built from TRBV4-1 and TRBJ1-4; D gene unclear. This CDR3 spans 13 amino acids. V lost 4 bases and J 8 bases, leaving 11 bases between the germline ends. Germline CDR1 reads MGHRA; CDR2 reads YSYEKL. CDR3 amino acids: CASSLAISEKLFF. In nucleotides, the CDR3 is TGCGCCAGCAGCCTAGCCATATCCGAAAAACTGTTTTTT.

The chain couples TRBV4-1 to TRBJ2-1, with D perhaps TRBD2 (6 bases). From germline, CDR1 is MGHRA and CDR2 YSYEKL. The CDR3 spans 15 residues. V was shortened by 0 bases and J by 6 bases, with 12 bases between the two germline ends. The CDR3 region has the DNA TGCGCCAGCAGCCAAGATTTCCTAGCGACCAATGAGCAGTTCTTC. Protein: CASSQDFLATNEQFF.

This chain connects TRBV12-5 to TRBJ2-1, with 14 bases that match TRBD2. Germline V gene lookup returns CDR1 LGHNT and CDR2 FRNRAP. This CDR3 region has 17 residues. Losses at the gene ends were 6 bases for V and 4 bases for J; bases not matched to a gene: 8. The CDR3 is CASGSRLAGGPYNEQFF. For the CDR3, the DNA is TGTGCTAGTGGCTCCCGACTAGCGGGGGGGCCTTACAATGAGCAGTTCTTC.

The V gene is TRBV5-4, the J gene TRBJ1-1; perhaps TRBD1 as D (6 bases). Germline loops: CDR1 SGHNT, CDR2 YYREEE (reference sequence). V lost 0 bases and J lost 4, with 7 bases in between. This CDR3 comprises 13 residues. In DNA form, the CDR3 reads TGTGCCAGCAGCTTGGAACAGGGCACTGAAGCTTTCTTT. Translation: CASSLEQGTEAFF.

The chain uses TRBV6-5 and TRBJ2-7, with 7 bases that match TRBD2. J gave up 5 bases and V 5 bases, and 12 bases lay outside the gene matches. The germline V gene encodes CDR1 MNHEY and CDR2 SVGAGI. The CDR3 is 15 residues long. CDR3 sequence: CASSKRRGSRHEQYF. DNA for the CDR3: TGTGCCAGCAGTAAACGGCGGGGGAGTAGGCACGAGCAGTACTTC.

The chain is built from TRBV9 and TRBJ2-7; TRBD2 aligns across 8 bases. Germline V gene data show CDR1 as SGDLS and CDR2 as YYNGEE. This CDR3 is built from 14 residues. The trim removed 3 bases at V and 3 bases at J, leaving 5 bases unmatched. In DNA, the CDR3 is TGTGCCAGCAGCGGGAGCGGGAGTAACTACGAGCAGTACTTC. Its protein is CASSGSGSNYEQYF.

The gene calls are TRBV19 and TRBJ1-4, with no clear D. V shed 7 bases and J shed 0 bases, with 12 bases lying between them. The CDR3 is 15 residues long. Germline V CDR1 and CDR2: LNHDA, SQIVND (reference sequence). The CDR3 spells CASKFGGATNEKLFF. CDR3 DNA: TGTGCCAGTAAGTTCGGCGGGGCAACTAATGAAAAACTGTTTTTT.

The V and J genes are TRBV7-3 and TRBJ2-5; TRBD2 agrees at 12 bases. With V trimmed by 5 bases and J by 5 bases, 12 bases remained unmatched. Germline CDR1 reads SGHTA; CDR2 reads FQGTGA. The CDR3 contains 17 residues. The CDR3 DNA sequence: TGTGCCAGCAGCCGAAGGACTAGCGGGACCCTAGGGGAGACCCAGTACTTC. Protein sequence: CASSRRTSGTLGETQYF.

The J gene is TRBJ2-7, the V gene TRBV6-1; 8 nucleotides line up with TRBD2. The germline CDR1 and CDR2 sequences are MNHNS and SASEGT. This CDR3 is built from 14 residues. Trimming cost V 4 bases and J 4 bases; bases outside gene matches: 6. CDR3 in amino acids: CASSVGQREYEQYF. CDR3 nucleotide sequence: TGTGCCAGCAGTGTTGGCCAGCGGGAGTACGAGCAGTACTTC.

The rearrangement uses TRBV5-1 and TRBJ1-3; no reliable D call. CDR1 and CDR2 (germline): SGHRS, YFSETQ. V gave up 3 bases and J gave up 3 bases, with 13 bases separating them. CDR3 length: 15 residues. In nucleotides, the CDR3 is TGCGCCAGCAGCTCAAGCGGCCAGGATGGAAACACCATATATTTT. Its protein product is CASSSSGQDGNTIYF.

For this clone: One junction end does not reproduce the germline sequence, and a read error may be involved. The chain combines TRBV28 with TRBJ2-7; the D is unclear. Germline CDR1 and CDR2: MDHEN and SYDVKM. The CDR3 runs to 11 residues. DNA for the CDR3: TGTGCCAGCAGTCTCTATACCATCCGAAGCTTC. Encoded protein: CASSLYTIRSF.

V gene TRBV10-3 combines with J gene TRBJ2-5; 11 bases map to TRBD2. The CDR3 extends over 15 amino acids. Germline V gene data show CDR1 as ENHRY and CDR2 as SYGVKD. After removal of 4 bases from V and 0 bases from J, the junction contained 1 base not matched to a gene. The chain's CDR3 is CAISGLAGYQETQYF. Here the CDR3 DNA reads TGTGCCATCAGTGGACTAGCGGGGTACCAAGAGACCCAGTACTTC.

The chain joins TRBV28 to TRBJ2-4, with a possible D match to TRBD2 (6 bases). Trimming left V 6 bases short and J 3 bases short, with 15 bases between. The length of the CDR3 is 15 residues. Germline-derived CDR1 and CDR2 are MDHEN and SYDVKM. The CDR3 DNA reads as TGTGCCAGCAGGGGGAGGCTGGGGGGCAAAAACATTCAGTACTTC. Protein sequence: CASRGRLGGKNIQYF. Full variable domain (outside the CDR3, taken from reference TRBV28 and TRBJ2-4): DVKVTQSSRYLVKRTGEKVFLECVQDMDHENMFWYRQDPGLGLRLIYFSYDVKMKEKGDIPEGYSVSREKKERFSLILESASTNQTSMYLCASRGRLGGKNIQYFGAGTRLSVL.

The genes are TRBV27 and TRBJ1-2; possible D gene TRBD1, 5 bases. CDR1 is MNHEY and CDR2 is SMNVEV in the germline V gene (reference sequence). The CDR3 totals 15 residues. V was pared by 0 bases and J by 3 bases, with 11 bases between. The CDR3 is CASSLSRSGDYGYTF. CDR3 nucleotides: TGTGCCAGCAGTTTATCTAGATCGGGGGACTATGGCTACACCTTC.

The chain combines TRBV6-5 with TRBJ1-5; 7 bases fit TRBD1. J was trimmed by 2 bases and V by 4 bases; bases with no gene match: 2. Germline V gives CDR1 MNHEY, CDR2 SVGAGI. This CDR3 is built from 14 residues. CDR3 in amino acids: CASSSTGGNQPQHF. The CDR3 DNA follows: TGTGCCAGCAGTTCTACAGGGGGCAATCAGCCCCAGCATTTT.

The rearrangement uses TRBV7-8 and TRBJ2-3, with D unresolved. Between the trimmed V and J ends, which lost 5 bases and 6 bases, there was a span of 18 bases. Germline V lookup: CDR1 SGHVS, CDR2 FQNEAQ. The CDR3 contains 15 residues. The CDR3 is CASSPEEHPVDTQYF. DNA for the CDR3: TGTGCCAGCAGCCCAGAGGAGCACCCTGTGGATACGCAGTATTTT. Full variable domain (missing parts from reference TRBV7-8 and TRBJ2-3): GAGVSQSPRYKVAKRGQDVALRCDPISGHVSLFWYQQALGQGPEFLTYFQNEAQLDKSGLPSDRFFAERPEGSVSTLKIQRTQQEDSAVYLCASSPEEHPVDTQYFGPGTRLTVL.

The chain couples TRBV2 to TRBJ1-3, with 9 bases lining up with TRBD1. CDR3 length: 15 residues. After removal of 5 bases from V and 0 bases from J, the junction contained 2 bases not matched to a gene. The germline V gene encodes CDR1 SNHLY and CDR2 FYNNEI. The CDR3 spells CASSRDRVSGNTIYF. CDR3 bases: TGTGCCAGCAGTCGGGACAGGGTCTCTGGAAACACCATATATTTT.

The chain is built from TRBV4-1 and TRBJ2-1; 8 nucleotides agree with TRBD2. V lost 0 bases to trimming and J lost 10 bases; unmatched junction nucleotides: 14. The CDR3 extends over 17 amino acids. Germline V gene lookup returns CDR1 MGHRA and CDR2 YSYEKL. For the CDR3, the DNA is TGCGCCAGCAGCCAAGATAACGGCGGGAGGTACGGGGAGGAGCAGTTCTTC. Translation: CASSQDNGGRYGEEQFF.

The genes are TRBV28 and TRBJ2-5; 7 bases agree with TRBD1. The trim removed 3 bases at V and 5 bases at J, leaving 6 bases unmatched. In germline, CDR1 is MDHEN, CDR2 SYDVKM. The CDR3 is made up of 14 amino acids. Written as DNA, the CDR3 is TGTGCCAGCAGTTTCGAGGGGGCGTACGAGACCCAGTACTTC. Translating it yields CASSFEGAYETQYF.

V gene TRBV28 combines with J gene TRBJ2-2, with D possibly TRBD2 on 7 matching bases. The germline CDR1 and CDR2 sequences are MDHEN and SYDVKM. This CDR3 region has 16 residues. Trimming removed 7 bases from V and 1 base from J, with 16 bases in between. In nucleotides, the CDR3 is TGTGCCAGCATCCCGGGGGGCTCTGGGAACACCGGGGAGCTGTTTTTT. This encodes CASIPGGSGNTGELFF. The variable domain in full, completed from reference TRBV28 and TRBJ2-2, reads DVKVTQSSRYLVKRTGEKVFLECVQDMDHENMFWYRQDPGLGLRLIYFSYDVKMKEKGDIPEGYSVSREKKERFSLILESASTNQTSMYLCASIPGGSGNTGELFFGEGSRLTVL.

V usage is TRBV6-4 and J usage is TRBJ2-3, with TRBD1 identical over 11 bases. Unmatched junction bases numbered 1, after V lost 4 bases and J lost 4 bases. The CDR3 has 14 amino acids. The germline V gene has CDR1 MRHNA and CDR2 SNTAGT. This CDR3 is CASSGTGGADTQYF. CDR3 DNA: TGTGCCAGCAGTGGGACAGGGGGCGCAGATACGCAGTATTTT.

The genes are TRBV10-2 and TRBJ1-2; D call uncertain. Germline V gene data show CDR1 as WSHSY and CDR2 as SAAADI. V shed 0 bases and J shed 4 bases, with 3 bases lying between them. The CDR3 loop spans 12 amino acids. CDR3 amino acids: CASSESSYGYTF. CDR3 in DNA: TGCGCCAGCAGTGAGTCCAGCTATGGCTACACCTTC.

CDR3 residues: CASSRGQDGYNEQFF. CDR3 nucleotide sequence: TGTGCCAGCAGTAGGGGACAGGATGGGTACAATGAGCAGTTCTTC. The chain has TRBV7-3 and TRBJ2-1; 8 bases match TRBD1. In germline, CDR1 is SGHTA, CDR2 FQGTGA. The CDR3 covers 15 residues. The V and J ends lost 6 bases and 4 bases, in that order; junction bases with no gene match: 8. Supplemented by reference TRBV7-3 and TRBJ2-1, the full variable domain reads GAGVSQTPSNKVTEKGKYVELRCDPISGHTALYWYRQSLGQGPEFLIYFQGTGAADDSGLPNDRFFAVRPEGSVSTLKIQRTERGDSAVYLCASSRGQDGYNEQFFGPGTRLTVL.

V and J are TRBV19 and TRBJ1-5; D not certain. Germline CDR1 and CDR2: LNHDA and SQIVND (reference sequence). V lost 5 bases and J 4 bases, leaving 15 bases between the germline ends. The CDR3 spans 15 residues. CDR3 protein: CASSSDGRNNQPQHF. The CDR3 coding sequence is TGTGCCAGTAGTTCAGACGGGAGGAATAATCAGCCCCAGCATTTT.

This clone was counted a single time. V gene TRBV6-1 combines with J gene TRBJ1-5, with D unresolved. Germline assignment: CDR1 MNHNS and CDR2 SASEGT. The germline V and J ends were trimmed by 6 bases and 4 bases, with 16 bases remaining between them. The CDR3 has 15 amino acids. The CDR3: CASSPTVTPNQPQHF. CDR3 DNA sequence: TGTGCCAGCAGCCCCACAGTCACCCCTAATCAGCCCCAGCATTTT.

This sequence joins TRBV2 and TRBJ1-5; D not certain. The germline CDR1 and CDR2 sequences are SNHLY and FYNNEI. Trimming shortened V by 3 bases and J by 0 bases, and 6 bases separated the two germline ends. CDR3 length: 14 residues. The CDR3 DNA follows: TGTGCCAGCAGTGACAGTCATAGCAATCAGCCCCAGCATTTT. It codes for CASSDSHSNQPQHF.

The rearrangement uses TRBV28 and TRBJ2-7, with D unclear. Germline V lookup: CDR1 MDHEN, CDR2 SYDVKM. The CDR3 sequence is 13 residues long. V lost 8 bases and J 2 bases, leaving 13 bases between the germline ends. Written as DNA, the CDR3 is TGTGCCAGCGTGGCCGGGTCCACCTACGAGCAGTACTTC. Protein product: CASVAGSTYEQYF.

As for this clone: Other DNA sequences in this sample translate to the same CDR3. This sequence joins TRBV5-1 and TRBJ2-7, with 7 bases matching TRBD1. V trimming: 0 bases; J trimming: 1 base; junction bases outside the gene matches: 10. CDR3 length: 17 residues. Looked up from germline, CDR1 is SGHRS and CDR2 is YFSETQ. CDR3 loop: CASSLAANRGGSYEQYF. The CDR3 nucleotides are TGCGCCAGCAGCTTGGCGGCCAACAGGGGCGGGTCCTACGAGCAGTACTTC.